One and the same sample provided the 18 T cell receptor beta chains below, sequenced in a study of multiple sclerosis patients with progressive multifocal leukoencephalopathy. Time point denoted: before natalizumab initiation. Assay: immunoSEQ multiplex PCR; the TCRdb copy retains only in-frame clones and omits some. The top ten hold about 1.5% of the sample, which has under 40,000 clones, about 88% seen once. Sequenced: PBMCs. Source of these receptors: a human donor with multiple sclerosis.

The rearrangement uses TRBV7-9 and TRBJ2-1; possible D gene TRBD1, 5 bases. V shed 5 bases and J shed 1 base, with 18 bases lying between them. The germline gives CDR1 SEHNR, CDR2 FQNEAQ (reference sequence). The CDR3 consists of 17 residues. The CDR3 protein is CASSDLSGYPSYNEQFF. In DNA, the CDR3 is TGTGCCAGCAGCGATTTATCAGGGTATCCTTCCTACAATGAGCAGTTCTTC.

The chain combines TRBV7-9 with TRBJ2-5, with D unresolved. CDR1 and CDR2 from the germline V gene are SEHNR and FQNEAQ (reference sequence). The length of the CDR3 is 14 residues. V was trimmed by 0 bases and J by 2 bases, leaving 7 bases between them. In DNA form, the CDR3 reads TGTGCCAGCAGCTTAGCGTCCGGGCAAGAGACCCAGTACTTC. Its translation is CASSLASGQETQYF.

The rearrangement joins TRBV5-5 to TRBJ1-1; D ambiguous. V lost 0 bases and J lost 1, with 4 bases in between. The CDR3 has 13 amino acids. Germline assignment: CDR1 SGHKS and CDR2 YYEKEE (reference sequence). CDR3 DNA: TGTGCCAGCAGCTTGGGGCGGAACACTGAAGCTTTCTTT. Protein product: CASSLGRNTEAFF. The variable domain in full, completed from reference TRBV5-5 and TRBJ1-1, reads DAGVTQSPTHLIKTRGQQVTLRCSPISGHKSVSWYQQVLGQGPQFIFQYYEKEERGRGNFPDRFSARQFPNYSSELNVNALLLGDSALYLCASSLGRNTEAFFGQGTRLTVV.

This clone was counted a single time. The rearrangement uses TRBV21-1 and TRBJ2-5; the table assigns TRBD1, which was not confirmed against the DNA. TRBV21-1 is described as a pseudogene. The CDR3 runs 18 residues. CDR3 DNA sequence: TGTGCCAGCAGCAAAGAAGGTACAGAACGCTTCCTGGGAGAGACCCAGTACTTC. Amino acids: CASSKEGTERFLGETQYF.

The rearrangement uses TRBV11-2 and TRBJ1-1, with D unclear. Trimming stripped 5 bases from V and 1 base from J, with 11 bases between. This CDR3 has 14 residues. Germline CDR1 and CDR2: SGHAT and FQNNGV. CDR3: CASSPSAGNTEAFF. The CDR3 DNA reads as TGTGCCAGCAGCCCCTCAGCAGGGAACACTGAAGCTTTCTTT.

The rearrangement joins TRBV11-2 to TRBJ1-1; D might be TRBD1 (6 bases). CDR1 is SGHAT and CDR2 is FQNNGV in the germline V gene. The V and J ends lost 5 bases and 1 base respectively, with 14 bases between them. The CDR3 contains 15 residues. The CDR3 protein is CASSRQAVSNTEAFF. In DNA form, the CDR3 reads TGTGCCAGCAGCCGACAGGCCGTCTCGAACACTGAAGCTTTCTTT.

The V gene is TRBV4-2, the J gene TRBJ1-1, with TRBD1 matching over 8 bases. Germline V gene data show CDR1 as LGHNA and CDR2 as YNFKEQ. This CDR3 comprises 15 residues. V dropped 3 bases and J dropped 3; count of bases not matched to a gene: 6. The CDR3 DNA sequence: TGTGCCAGCAGCCACCCAGGGGGCGCAGACACTGAAGCTTTCTTT. It yields the protein CASSHPGGADTEAFF.

The V gene is TRBV29-1, the J gene TRBJ2-1; TRBD2 agrees at 13 bases. Trimming removed 8 bases from V and 7 bases from J; junction bases left unmatched: 17. The CDR3 is 17 amino acids. CDR1 is SQVTM, CDR2 ANQGSEA, per germline. This chain's CDR3 is CSSRIGGGLAGVNEQFF. As DNA, the CDR3 is TGCAGCTCACGAATCGGGGGAGGACTAGCGGGAGTTAATGAGCAGTTCTTC.

The J gene is TRBJ2-1, the V gene TRBV7-6; tentatively, D is TRBD1 (5 bases). Per germline, CDR1 SGHVS and CDR2 FNYEAQ. V lost 0 bases, J lost 2 bases, and 5 bases lay in between. This CDR3 is 14 amino acids long. This chain's CDR3 is CASSLAGAYNEQFF. The CDR3 DNA reads TGTGCCAGCAGCTTAGCAGGGGCCTACAATGAGCAGTTCTTC.

This chain links TRBV6-1 with TRBJ1-4, with 9 positions matching TRBD1. Germline V lookup: CDR1 MNHNS, CDR2 SASEGT. The CDR3 is made up of 14 amino acids. V dropped 7 bases and J dropped 6; count of bases not matched to a gene: 6. The CDR3 DNA reads TGTGCCAGCATCCGGGACAGGGTCTATGAAAAACTGTTTTTT. It is translated as CASIRDRVYEKLFF.

This chain connects TRBV19 to TRBJ1-4; D not resolved. CDR1 LNHDA and CDR2 SQIVND come from the germline V gene (reference sequence). V lost 6 bases and J 7 bases, leaving 12 bases between the germline ends. This CDR3 region has 13 residues. The DNA for the CDR3 is TGTGCCAGTAGAGGACCCACCGGTGAAAAACTGTTTTTT. Amino acids: CASRGPTGEKLFF.

This rearrangement joins TRBV6-5 to TRBJ1-1; no clear D. The germline V gene has CDR1 MNHEY and CDR2 SVGAGI. Trimming pared 6 bases from V and 0 bases from J, leaving 11 bases between. The CDR3 spans 14 residues. The DNA of the CDR3 is TGTGCCAGCAGGAACTTCAGGATGAACACTGAAGCTTTCTTT. The encoded protein is CASRNFRMNTEAFF.

This clone was detected only a few times. The chain employs TRBV29-1 and TRBJ2-2, with D maybe TRBD2 (7 bases). The germline CDR1 and CDR2 sequences are SQVTM and ANQGSEA. The CDR3 length is 12 residues. With 6 bases removed from V and 4 bases from J, the gap between germline ends came to 9 bases. The CDR3 sequence: CSVGGATGELFF. Here the CDR3 DNA reads TGCAGCGTGGGGGGGGCCACCGGGGAGCTGTTTTTT.

The chain has TRBV7-9 and TRBJ1-2, with 8 bases that match TRBD1. After removal of 4 bases from V and 2 bases from J, the junction contained 6 bases not matched to a gene. The CDR3 is 15 amino acids. The germline CDR1 and CDR2 sequences are SEHNR and FQNEAQ (reference sequence). The CDR3 here is CASSSDRVENYGYTF. The CDR3 DNA reads TGTGCCAGCAGCTCGGACAGGGTGGAAAACTATGGCTACACCTTC.

The V and J genes are TRBV6-4 and TRBJ2-1; D possibly corresponds to TRBD2 (6 bases). The V and J ends lost 5 bases and 6 bases respectively, with 11 bases between them. The CDR3 sequence is 13 residues long. Germline CDR1 and CDR2: MRHNA and SNTAGT. CDR3 DNA sequence: TGTGCCAGCAGTTCTGGGGACTCCAATGAGCAGTTCTTC. This translates into CASSSGDSNEQFF.

The chain combines TRBV10-1 with TRBJ2-2; TRBD1 is a possible D gene (6 bases). The CDR3 has 15 amino acids. Per the germline V gene, CDR1 is WNHNN and CDR2 is SYGVQD (reference sequence). Trimming cost V 6 bases and J 7 bases, with 18 bases left between them. In DNA, the CDR3 is TGCGCCAGCAGGGCAGGGGCCGCTCGGGACGGGGAGCTGTTTTTT. It yields the protein CASRAGAARDGELFF.

This chain connects TRBV30 to TRBJ2-3; unclear D gene. V lost 2 bases to trimming and J lost 3 bases, with 9 bases between them. CDR1 and CDR2 (germline): GTSNPN, SVGIG (reference sequence). The CDR3 has 13 amino acids. The CDR3 spells CAWSSDRTDTQYF. Here the CDR3 DNA reads TGTGCCTGGAGTAGTGACCGAACAGATACGCAGTATTTT.

This clone was recorded once. This chain joins TRBV25-1 and TRBJ2-1; D might be TRBD2 (6 bases). In germline, CDR1 is MGHDK, CDR2 SYGVNS. V was cut by 5 bases and J by 8 bases, with 19 bases left in between. CDR3 length: 15 amino acids. The CDR3 DNA reads as TGTGCCAGCAGTCGTAGCGGAGGAGGTAGCGATGAGCAGTTCTTC. This encodes CASSRSGGGSDEQFF.